This TCR beta chain appears in the sequencing data of a study of T cells after yellow fever vaccination. The TCR cDNA carried a universal primer site and UMIs from 5'RACE template switching. One entry per CDR3 protein, called by TCRdb with MiXCR from the 5' RACE reads. The sample includes about 170,000 distinct CDR3 sequences, 8% to 13% of them seen just once. V lost 3 bases to trimming and J lost 2 bases, with 15 bases between them. CDR3 length: 16 amino acids. Overall study results and limits: Re-detected after boosting: most primary clones, 96% of CD4 and roughly 88% of CD8.

This clonotype occurred a few times. Its target is unknown. Source: CD8+ T cells sorted from PBMCs, taken 15 days after the yellow fever booster vaccination. The sequence came from a man aged 18 to 29 who received the YFV17D yellow fever vaccine. This chain joins TRBV12-3 or TRBV12-4 and TRBJ2-3, with TRBD1 as a possible D gene (6 bases). The CDR3 here is CASSFGGTGLTDTQYF. The DNA of the CDR3 is TGTGCCAGCAGTTTTGGGGGTACAGGGCTCACAGATACGCAGTATTTT.